This TCR beta chain came from a study of CD8 T cells in Susac syndrome. Reverse transcription used roughly 0.45 to 1 ug RNA and random hexamers. Across 54 Vbeta and 13 Jbeta, TCR beta CDR3 was amplified with immunoSEQ multiplex PCR. TCRdb used MiXCR to reprocess the immunoSEQ multiplex PCR reads, holding one entry per CDR3 protein. The table records 130,000 or so distinct CDR3 sequences, around 85% of them present only once. Germline CDR1 SGHVS, CDR2 FQNEAQ. The CDR3 is 16 amino acids. Trimming cost V 1 base and J 1 base, with 13 bases left between them. The sequenced sample consisted of CD8+ T cells from PBMCs. This rearrangement joins TRBV7-8 to TRBJ1-1; perhaps TRBD1 as D (6 bases). This receptor was taken from a human donor with multiple sclerosis. The CDR3: CASSLGYHRENTEAFF. The CDR3, as DNA: TGTGCCAGCAGCTTAGGCTATCACAGGGAGAACACTGAAGCTTTCTTT. The full variable domain, completed using reference TRBV7-8 and TRBJ1-1, is GAGVSQSPRYKVAKRGQDVALRCDPISGHVSLFWYQQALGQGPEFLTYFQNEAQLDKSGLPSDRFFAERPEGSVSTLKIQRTQQEDSAVYLCASSLGYHRENTEAFFGQGTRLTVV.